These 7 T cell receptor beta chains were all obtained from the same sample, sequenced in a study of blood T cells in healthy people across ages. A J-beta primer mix and a sample-barcoded 5' primer were used in a second PCR of about 6 to 12 cycles. TCRdb re-called the 5' RACE reads through MiXCR, storing one row per CDR3 protein. The repertoire holds 1.5 million to 2 million distinct CDR3 sequences, with around half as singletons. The specimen sequenced was blood. The source of these receptors is a woman aged 40 to 55 in good health.

This clonotype has more than one count but fewer than ten. This chain uses TRBV28 with TRBJ2-1; a possible D gene is TRBD1 (6 bases). Trimming left V 1 base short and J 1 base short, with 17 bases between. Per germline, CDR1 MDHEN and CDR2 SYDVKM. This CDR3 has 18 residues. The CDR3 DNA reads as TGTGCCAGCAGTTTATCAACAGGGATTGGAATATCCTACAATGAGCAGTTCTTC. It yields the protein CASSLSTGIGISYNEQFF.

The gene calls are TRBV15 and TRBJ2-5; D may be TRBD2 (6 bases). CDR1 and CDR2 from the germline V gene are LNHNV and YYDKDF (reference sequence). V shed 0 bases and J shed 2 bases, with 16 bases lying between them. The CDR3 is 17 residues long. The CDR3 sequence: CATSRDLGSGGQETQYF. The CDR3 bases are TGTGCCACCAGCAGAGATCTTGGTAGTGGGGGGCAAGAGACCCAGTACTTC.

This chain joins TRBV7-8 and TRBJ2-5; the D is unclear. Germline CDR1 is SGHVS and CDR2 is FQNEAQ. The CDR3 contains 13 residues. V dropped 4 bases and J dropped 3 bases, with 9 bases sitting between them. The CDR3 DNA reads TGTGCCAGCAGCTCGATGACCGAAGAGACCCAGTACTTC. Translation gives CASSSMTEETQYF. Complete variable domain (other parts from reference TRBV7-8 and TRBJ2-5): GAGVSQSPRYKVAKRGQDVALRCDPISGHVSLFWYQQALGQGPEFLTYFQNEAQLDKSGLPSDRFFAERPEGSVSTLKIQRTQQEDSAVYLCASSSMTEETQYFGPGTRLLVL.

The rearrangement links TRBV27 to TRBJ1-4; D unclear. From germline, CDR1 is MNHEY and CDR2 SMNVEV (reference sequence). The CDR3 consists of 15 residues. The V gene lost 7 bases and the J gene lost 5 bases, with 17 bases spanning the gap. The CDR3 DNA reads TGTGCCAGCACCCTTAGGGCCGCCTGGAATGAAAAACTGTTTTTT. Encoded protein: CASTLRAAWNEKLFF.

This clonotype has a handful of counts. The genes are TRBV7-2 and TRBJ2-5; 8 nucleotides line up with TRBD2. Per germline, CDR1 SGHTA and CDR2 FQGNSA. Trimming at V came to 2 bases and at J to 0 bases, leaving 2 bases not matched to a gene. The CDR3 has 15 amino acids. CDR3 nucleotides: TGTGCCAGCAGCTTACGGCGGGGGGACCAAGAGACCCAGTACTTC. Translation gives CASSLRRGDQETQYF.

This clonotype was seen only a few times. CDR3 bases: TGCAGTGCAACAGGGGATACCAAAAACATTCAGTACTTC. Its translation is CSATGDTKNIQYF. The rearrangement uses TRBV20-1 and TRBJ2-4; 7 bases line up with TRBD1. CDR3 length: 13 residues. V lost 6 bases, J lost 2 bases, and 4 bases stayed unmatched. Germline V gene lookup returns CDR1 DFQATT and CDR2 SNEGSKA (reference sequence).

V gene TRBV29-1 combines with J gene TRBJ2-5, with TRBD1 matching over 7 bases. The J call is uncertain, as TRBJ2-7 better fits the DNA end. Germline CDR1 and CDR2: SQVTM and ANQGSEA. The CDR3 totals 13 residues. The CDR3 loop is CSASQGDSYEQYF. The CDR3 nucleotides are TGCAGCGCCAGCCAGGGGGATAGCTACGAGCAGTACTTC.